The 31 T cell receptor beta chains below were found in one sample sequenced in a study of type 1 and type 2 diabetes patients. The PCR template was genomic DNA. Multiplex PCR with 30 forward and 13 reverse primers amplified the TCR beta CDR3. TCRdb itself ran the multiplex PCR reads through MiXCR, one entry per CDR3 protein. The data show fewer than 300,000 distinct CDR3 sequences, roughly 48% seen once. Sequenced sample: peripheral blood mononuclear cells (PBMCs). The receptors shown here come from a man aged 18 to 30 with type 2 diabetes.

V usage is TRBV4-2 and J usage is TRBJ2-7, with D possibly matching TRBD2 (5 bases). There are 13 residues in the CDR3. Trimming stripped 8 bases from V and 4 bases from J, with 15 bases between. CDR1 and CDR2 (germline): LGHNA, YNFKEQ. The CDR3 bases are TGTGCCAGCGGCGGATCGGGGAATTACGAGCAGTACTTC. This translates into CASGGSGNYEQYF.

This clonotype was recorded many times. The CDR3 region is CATSRPLAGGLYEQYF. DNA for the CDR3: TGTGCCACCAGCAGGCCGCTAGCGGGAGGCCTCTACGAGCAGTACTTC. V and J are TRBV15 and TRBJ2-7; 11 positions agree with TRBD2. The ends lost 3 bases at V and 3 bases at J; junction bases unmatched: 7. The CDR3 runs 16 residues. CDR1 and CDR2 (germline): LNHNV, YYDKDF (reference sequence). Complete variable domain (other parts from reference TRBV15 and TRBJ2-7): DAMVIQNPRYQVTQFGKPVTLSCSQTLNHNVMYWYQQKSSQAPKLLFHYYDKDFNNEADTPDNFQSRRPNTSFCFLDIRSPGLGDTAMYLCATSRPLAGGLYEQYFGPGTRLTVT.

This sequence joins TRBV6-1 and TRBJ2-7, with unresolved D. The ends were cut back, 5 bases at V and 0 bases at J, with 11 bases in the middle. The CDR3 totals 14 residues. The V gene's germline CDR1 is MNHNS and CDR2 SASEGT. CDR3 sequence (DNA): TGTGCCAGCAGTTTAGGCACCAGCTCCTACGAGCAGTACTTC. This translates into CASSLGTSSYEQYF.

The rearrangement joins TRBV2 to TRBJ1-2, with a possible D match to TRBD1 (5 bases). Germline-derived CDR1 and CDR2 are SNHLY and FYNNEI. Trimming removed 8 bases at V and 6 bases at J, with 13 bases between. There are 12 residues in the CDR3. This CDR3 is CASGGELNGYTF. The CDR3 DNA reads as TGTGCCAGCGGGGGGGAGCTTAATGGCTACACCTTC.

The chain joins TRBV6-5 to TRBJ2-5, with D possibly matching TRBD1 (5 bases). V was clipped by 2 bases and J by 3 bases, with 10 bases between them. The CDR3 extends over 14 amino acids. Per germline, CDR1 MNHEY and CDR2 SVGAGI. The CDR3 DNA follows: TGTGCCAGCAGTTACATAGGACAAAAAGAGACCCAGTACTTC. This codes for CASSYIGQKETQYF.

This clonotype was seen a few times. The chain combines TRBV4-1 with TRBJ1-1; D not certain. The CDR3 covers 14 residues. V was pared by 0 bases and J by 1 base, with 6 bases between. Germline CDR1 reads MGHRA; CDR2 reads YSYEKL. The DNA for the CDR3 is TGCGCCAGCAGCCAAGATGCGGAGAACACTGAAGCTTTCTTT. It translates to CASSQDAENTEAFF.

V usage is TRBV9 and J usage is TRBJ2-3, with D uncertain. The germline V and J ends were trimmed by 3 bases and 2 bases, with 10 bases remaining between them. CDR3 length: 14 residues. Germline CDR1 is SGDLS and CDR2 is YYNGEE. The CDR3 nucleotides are TGTGCCAGCAGCGCGCCCCACTACACAGATACGCAGTATTTT. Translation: CASSAPHYTDTQYF.

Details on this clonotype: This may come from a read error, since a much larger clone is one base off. Here the CDR3 reads CASSSQSTDTQYF. As DNA, the CDR3 is TGTGCCAGCAGCAGTCAGAGCACAGATACGCAGTATTTT. V gene TRBV7-2 combines with J gene TRBJ2-3, with D hard to call. V shed 5 bases and J shed 0 bases, with 6 bases lying between them. The germline gives CDR1 SGHTA, CDR2 FQGNSA. The CDR3 extends over 13 amino acids.

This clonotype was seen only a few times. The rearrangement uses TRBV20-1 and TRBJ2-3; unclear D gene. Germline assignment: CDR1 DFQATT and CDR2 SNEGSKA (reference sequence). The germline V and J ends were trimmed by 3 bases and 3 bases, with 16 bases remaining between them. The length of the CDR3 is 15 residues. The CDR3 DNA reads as TGCAGTGCTAGTTTCTTGGGCCAGAGGACAGATACGCAGTATTTT. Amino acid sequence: CSASFLGQRTDTQYF.

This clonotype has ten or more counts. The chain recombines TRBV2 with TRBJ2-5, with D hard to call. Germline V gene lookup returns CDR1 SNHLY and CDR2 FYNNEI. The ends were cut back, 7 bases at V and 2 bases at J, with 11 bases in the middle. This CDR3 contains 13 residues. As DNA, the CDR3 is TGTGCCAGCAATCCGGGCATTCAAGAGACCCAGTACTTC. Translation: CASNPGIQETQYF.

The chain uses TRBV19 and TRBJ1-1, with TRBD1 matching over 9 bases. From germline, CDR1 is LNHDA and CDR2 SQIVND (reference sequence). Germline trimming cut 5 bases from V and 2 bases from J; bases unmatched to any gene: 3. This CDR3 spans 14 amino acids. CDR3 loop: CASSRDRVNTEAFF. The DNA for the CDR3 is TGTGCCAGTAGTCGGGACAGGGTTAACACTGAAGCTTTCTTT.

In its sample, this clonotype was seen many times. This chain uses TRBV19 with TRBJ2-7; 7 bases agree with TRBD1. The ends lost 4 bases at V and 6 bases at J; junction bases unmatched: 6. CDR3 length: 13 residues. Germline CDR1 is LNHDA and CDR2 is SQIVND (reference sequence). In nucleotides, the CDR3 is TGTGCCAGTAGTAAAAGGGGGACAGTCGAGCAGTACTTC. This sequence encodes CASSKRGTVEQYF.

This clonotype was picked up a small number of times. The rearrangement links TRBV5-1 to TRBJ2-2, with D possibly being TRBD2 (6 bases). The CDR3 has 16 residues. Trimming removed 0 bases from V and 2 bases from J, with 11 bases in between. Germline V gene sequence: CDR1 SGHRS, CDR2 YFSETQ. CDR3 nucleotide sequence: TGCGCCAGCAGCTTGGCCTCTAGCGCCAACACCGGGGAGCTGTTTTTT. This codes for CASSLASSANTGELFF.

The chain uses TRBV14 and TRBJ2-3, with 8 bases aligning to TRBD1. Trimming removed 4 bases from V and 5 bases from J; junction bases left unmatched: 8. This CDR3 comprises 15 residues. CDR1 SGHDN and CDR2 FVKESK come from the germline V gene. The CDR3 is CASSRQGAGGDTQYF. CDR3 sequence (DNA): TGTGCCAGCAGCCGTCAGGGGGCCGGGGGAGATACGCAGTATTTT.

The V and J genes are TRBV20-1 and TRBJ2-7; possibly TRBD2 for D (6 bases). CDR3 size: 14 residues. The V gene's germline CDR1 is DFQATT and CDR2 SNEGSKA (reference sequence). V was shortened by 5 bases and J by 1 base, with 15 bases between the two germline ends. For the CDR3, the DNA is TGCAGTGCTTTTTTGCGGGGCGGTTCCTACGAGCAGTACTTC. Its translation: CSAFLRGGSYEQYF.

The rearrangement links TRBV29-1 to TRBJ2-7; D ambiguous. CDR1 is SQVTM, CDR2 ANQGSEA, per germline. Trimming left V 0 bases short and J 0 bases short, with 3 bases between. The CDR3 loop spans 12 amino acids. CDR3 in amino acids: CSVEDDSYEQYF. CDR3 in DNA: TGCAGCGTTGAAGATGACTCCTACGAGCAGTACTTC.

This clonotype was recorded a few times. CDR3 coding DNA: TGTGCCAGCAGCGTAGGGACAGATACGCAGTATTTT. Its protein product is CASSVGTDTQYF. The genes are TRBV9 and TRBJ2-3; unclear D gene. The CDR3 sequence is 12 residues long. Germline assignment: CDR1 SGDLS and CDR2 YYNGEE. The V end was cut by 0 bases, the J end by 3 bases, with 2 bases between.

The CDR3 spells CASSEDRVGEQYF. The CDR3 DNA sequence: TGTGCCAGCAGCGAGGACAGGGTTGGAGAGCAGTACTTC. V gene TRBV7-2 combines with J gene TRBJ2-7, with 8 bases identical to TRBD1. This CDR3 region has 13 residues. V dropped 5 bases and J dropped 7; count of bases not matched to a gene: 7. Looked up from germline, CDR1 is SGHTA and CDR2 is FQGNSA.

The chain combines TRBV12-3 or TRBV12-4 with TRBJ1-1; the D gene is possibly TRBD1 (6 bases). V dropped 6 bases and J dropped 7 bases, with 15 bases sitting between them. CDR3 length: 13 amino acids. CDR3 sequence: CASSREGGFEAFF. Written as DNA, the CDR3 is TGTGCCAGCAGCCGCGAGGGGGGTTTTGAAGCTTTCTTT.

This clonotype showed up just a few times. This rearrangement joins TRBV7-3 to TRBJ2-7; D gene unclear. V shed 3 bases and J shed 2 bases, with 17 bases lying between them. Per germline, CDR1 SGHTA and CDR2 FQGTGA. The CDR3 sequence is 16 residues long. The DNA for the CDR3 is TGTGCCAGCAGCTTGAACTCCGTATCCCCGGCCTACGAGCAGTACTTC. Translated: CASSLNSVSPAYEQYF.

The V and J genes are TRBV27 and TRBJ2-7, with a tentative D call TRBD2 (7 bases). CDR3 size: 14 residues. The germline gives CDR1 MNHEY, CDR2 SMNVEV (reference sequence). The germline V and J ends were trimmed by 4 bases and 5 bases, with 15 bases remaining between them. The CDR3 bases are TGTGCCAGCAGTTCGGAGGGGGGGCTGAACGAGCAGTACTTC. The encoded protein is CASSSEGGLNEQYF.

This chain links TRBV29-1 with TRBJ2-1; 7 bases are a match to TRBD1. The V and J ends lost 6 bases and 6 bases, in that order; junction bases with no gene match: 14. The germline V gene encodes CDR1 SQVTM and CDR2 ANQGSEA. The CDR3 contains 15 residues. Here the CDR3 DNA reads TGCAGCGTATCTTTTAGGGGGCGCGTCATCAATGAGCAGTTCTTC. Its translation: CSVSFRGRVINEQFF.

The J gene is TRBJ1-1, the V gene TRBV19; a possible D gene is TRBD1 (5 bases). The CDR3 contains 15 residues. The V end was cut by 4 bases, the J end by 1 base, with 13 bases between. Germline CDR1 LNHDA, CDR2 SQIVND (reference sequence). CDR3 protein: CASSRVQATNTEAFF. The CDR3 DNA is TGTGCCAGTAGTAGAGTACAGGCGACGAACACTGAAGCTTTCTTT.

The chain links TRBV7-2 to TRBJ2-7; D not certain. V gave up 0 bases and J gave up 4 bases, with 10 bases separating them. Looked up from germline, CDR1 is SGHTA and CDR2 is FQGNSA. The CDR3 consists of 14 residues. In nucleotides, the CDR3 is TGTGCCAGCAGCTTAGCGCAAGGGTGGTACGAGCAGTACTTC. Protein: CASSLAQGWYEQYF.

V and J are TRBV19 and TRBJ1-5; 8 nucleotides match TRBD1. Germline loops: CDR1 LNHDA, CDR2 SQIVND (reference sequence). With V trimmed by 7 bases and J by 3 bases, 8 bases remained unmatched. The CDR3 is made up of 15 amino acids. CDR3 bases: TGTGCCAGTAAATCTAAGGGACAGGTCAATCAGCCCCAGCATTTT. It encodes CASKSKGQVNQPQHF.

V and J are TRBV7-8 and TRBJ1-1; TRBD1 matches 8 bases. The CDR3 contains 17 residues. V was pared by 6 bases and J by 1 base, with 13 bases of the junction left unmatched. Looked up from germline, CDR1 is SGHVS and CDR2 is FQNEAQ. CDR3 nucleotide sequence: TGTGCCAGCAGACGAATAGGACAGGGATTACCGAACACTGAAGCTTTCTTT. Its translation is CASRRIGQGLPNTEAFF.

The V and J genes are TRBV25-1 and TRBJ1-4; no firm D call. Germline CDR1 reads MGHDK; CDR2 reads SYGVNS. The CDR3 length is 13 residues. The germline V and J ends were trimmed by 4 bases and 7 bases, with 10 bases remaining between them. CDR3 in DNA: TGTGCCAGCAGTGCCAGTATGGTTGAAAAACTGTTTTTT. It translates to CASSASMVEKLFF.

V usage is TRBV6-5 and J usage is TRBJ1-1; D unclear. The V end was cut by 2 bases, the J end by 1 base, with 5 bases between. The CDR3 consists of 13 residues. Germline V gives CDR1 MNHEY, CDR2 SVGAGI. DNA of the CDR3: TGTGCCAGCAGTTACCGTCAGAACACTGAAGCTTTCTTT. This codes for CASSYRQNTEAFF.

The chain's CDR3 is CSARQFSNEAFF. In DNA, the CDR3 is TGCAGTGCTCGACAGTTTAGTAATGAAGCTTTCTTT. The chain employs TRBV20-1 and TRBJ1-1; a weak D match, TRBD1 (5 bases). This CDR3 comprises 12 residues. V was trimmed by 5 bases and J by 7 bases, leaving 14 bases between them. The V gene's germline CDR1 is DFQATT and CDR2 SNEGSKA (reference sequence).

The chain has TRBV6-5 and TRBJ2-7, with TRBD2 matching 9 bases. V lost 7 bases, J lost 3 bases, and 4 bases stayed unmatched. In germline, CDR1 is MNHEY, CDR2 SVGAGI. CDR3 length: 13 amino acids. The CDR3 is CASTRLADYEQYF. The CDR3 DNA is TGTGCCAGCACAAGACTAGCGGACTACGAGCAGTACTTC.

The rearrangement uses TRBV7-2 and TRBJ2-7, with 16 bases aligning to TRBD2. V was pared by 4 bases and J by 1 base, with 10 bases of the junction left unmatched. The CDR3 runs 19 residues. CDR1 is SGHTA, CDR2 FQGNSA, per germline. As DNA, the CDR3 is TGTGCCAGCAGCTCAACCCGGGGACTAGCGGGAGGGCCTTCCTACGAGCAGTACTTC. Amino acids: CASSSTRGLAGGPSYEQYF.